This T cell receptor (beta chain) was sequenced during a study of T cell responses to AZD1222 COVID-19 vaccine. Study-wide findings and caveats: A rise in Spike-specific TCR breadth and depth followed two AZD1222 doses.

There are 12 residues in the CDR3. Germline CDR1 SNHLY, CDR2 FYNNEI. V dropped 5 bases and J dropped 14 bases, with 16 bases sitting between them. Here immunoSEQ multiplex PCR was the method, and the copy in TCRdb shows in-frame clones only, minus some. The profile covers 150,000 to 170,000 clones, with roughly 90% appearing a single time and more than 5.5% taken by the ten largest. For this clone: Its antigen is not known.

This chain connects TRBV2 to TRBJ2-1; possible D gene TRBD1, 5 bases. This specimen consisted of peripheral blood, obtained on day 0 of MenACWY control vaccination. This sequence was found in an adult in good health. The CDR3 nucleotides read TGTGCCAGCAGTAATGGGGCTACCGCCAAGTTCTTC. This encodes CASSNGATAKFF.